A single sample gave rise to the 23 T cell receptor beta chains below, sequenced in a study of OX40 agonist ivuxolimab in advanced cancers. Repertoires were generated with immunoSEQ multiplex PCR, while TCRdb's copy carries only in-frame clones and drops some. The data hold tens of thousands of clones, with approximately 82% observed a single time. Sequencing was performed on CD4+ or CD8+ T cells sorted from blood, taken in a trial of the OX40 agonist ivuxolimab. These receptors originate from an adult with an advanced solid tumor such as melanoma, head and neck, liver or kidney cancer.

The rearrangement links TRBV7-6 to TRBJ2-3, with a tentative D call TRBD2 (6 bases). CDR1 is SGHVS and CDR2 is FNYEAQ in the germline V gene. V was pared by 3 bases and J by 3 bases, with 13 bases between. The CDR3 is made up of 15 amino acids. In nucleotides, the CDR3 is TGTGCCAGCAGCTTGGGGTCGGGAGAGACAGATACGCAGTATTTT. This gives the protein CASSLGSGETDTQYF.

The chain recombines TRBV5-1 with TRBJ2-7; maybe TRBD1 (5 bases). V was cut by 3 bases and J by 4 bases, with 14 bases left in between. CDR3 size: 14 residues. Per germline, CDR1 SGHRS and CDR2 YFSETQ. The CDR3 reads CASSSQGPGYEQYF. The CDR3 region has the DNA TGCGCCAGCAGCTCTCAGGGCCCAGGGTACGAGCAGTACTTC.

V and J are TRBV5-4 and TRBJ1-1, with no clear D. V was clipped by 0 bases and J by 1 base, with 7 bases between them. The CDR3 extends over 14 amino acids. The germline V gene encodes CDR1 SGHNT and CDR2 YYREEE (reference sequence). The CDR3 is CASSLGARNTEAFF. The DNA of the CDR3 is TGTGCCAGCAGCTTGGGGGCGCGGAACACTGAAGCTTTCTTT.

The genes are TRBV18 and TRBJ2-7, with 11 nucleotides matching TRBD2. This CDR3 is built from 15 residues. The junction had 4 bases not matched to a gene; V was cut back by 5 bases and J by 1 base. From germline, CDR1 is KGHSH and CDR2 LQKENI. The CDR3 region has the DNA TGTGCCAGCTCAACCCGGACTAGCGGGTCCTACGAGCAGTACTTC. This codes for CASSTRTSGSYEQYF.

The chain combines TRBV5-1 with TRBJ2-2; possible D gene TRBD1, 6 bases. Germline assignment: CDR1 SGHRS and CDR2 YFSETQ. The CDR3 covers 16 residues. The ends were cut back, 8 bases at V and 0 bases at J, with 17 bases in the middle. This chain's CDR3 is CASGQLQTSNTGELFF. Here the CDR3 DNA reads TGCGCCAGTGGACAGCTACAAACTTCGAACACCGGGGAGCTGTTTTTT.

This chain links TRBV19 with TRBJ2-3, with 8 bases that match TRBD1. Losses at the gene ends were 3 bases for V and 3 bases for J; bases not matched to a gene: 2. Germline V gene sequence: CDR1 LNHDA, CDR2 SQIVND (reference sequence). The CDR3 extends over 14 amino acids. In nucleotides, the CDR3 is TGTGCCAGTAGTATTCAGGGGGCTACAGATACGCAGTATTTT. Protein: CASSIQGATDTQYF.

This chain uses TRBV7-2 with TRBJ1-2; no reliable D call. V gave up 2 bases and J gave up 0 bases, with 13 bases separating them. The CDR3 totals 16 residues. Germline V gives CDR1 SGHTA, CDR2 FQGNSA. The CDR3 DNA follows: TGTGCCAGCAGCTTATTAGGAGGCAAAGCTAACTATGGCTACACCTTC. This gives the protein CASSLLGGKANYGYTF.

The V and J genes are TRBV2 and TRBJ2-7; 7 positions agree with TRBD2. CDR1 and CDR2 (germline): SNHLY, FYNNEI. The V and J ends lost 4 bases and 7 bases, in that order; junction bases with no gene match: 4. The CDR3 spans 12 residues. This CDR3 is CASSVDGGEQYF. DNA for the CDR3: TGTGCCAGCAGTGTGGACGGGGGGGAGCAGTACTTC.

The gene calls are TRBV18 and TRBJ1-1; maybe TRBD1 (5 bases). Looked up from germline, CDR1 is KGHSH and CDR2 is LQKENI. V was clipped by 2 bases and J by 4 bases, with 14 bases between them. This CDR3 contains 15 residues. CDR3 nucleotides: TGTGCCAGCTCACCAGTCCAGGGCCCAACCACTGAAGCTTTCTTT. Amino acids: CASSPVQGPTTEAFF.

This clone occurred once. This chain links TRBV5-1 with TRBJ2-2; D gene unclear. This CDR3 contains 14 residues. Trimming removed 2 bases from V and 5 bases from J, with 10 bases in between. Germline lookup yields CDR1 SGHRS and CDR2 YFSETQ. CDR3 region: CASSFLDGTGELFF. The CDR3 DNA is TGCGCCAGCAGCTTCCTCGACGGGACCGGGGAGCTGTTTTTT.

This clone appeared a single time. The chain couples TRBV15 to TRBJ2-3; TRBD2 matches at 12 bases. The CDR3 totals 16 residues. V shed 2 bases and J 5 bases; nucleotides not matched to a gene: 5. CDR1 is LNHNV, CDR2 YYDKDF, per germline (reference sequence). CDR3 coding DNA: TGTGCCACCAGCAGACGACTAGCGGGGGCCCTAGATACGCAGTATTTT. Its translation: CATSRRLAGALDTQYF.

The chain is built from TRBV5-4 and TRBJ1-4, with D tentatively TRBD1 (5 bases). The CDR3 covers 13 residues. Germline V gives CDR1 SGHNT, CDR2 YYREEE (reference sequence). V was shortened by 3 bases and J by 4 bases, with 7 bases between the two germline ends. The DNA of the CDR3 is TGTGCCAGCAGCTCGACAGTTAATGAAAAACTGTTTTTT. Protein product: CASSSTVNEKLFF. The variable domain in full, completed from reference TRBV5-4 and TRBJ1-4, reads ETGVTQSPTHLIKTRGQQVTLRCSSQSGHNTVSWYQQALGQGPQFIFQYYREEENGRGNFPPRFSGLQFPNYSSELNVNALELDDSALYLCASSSTVNEKLFFGSGTQLSVL.

This chain uses TRBV10-3 with TRBJ2-1, with D possibly TRBD1 on 5 matching bases. Trimming took off 2 bases at V and 8 bases at J, with 22 bases between the two ends. The V gene's germline CDR1 is ENHRY and CDR2 SYGVKD. The CDR3 has 17 amino acids. The DNA for the CDR3 is TGTGCCATCAGTGAGGGGTTCAGGGATGCTTCTGTGGATGAGCAGTTCTTC. Translation gives CAISEGFRDASVDEQFF.

The chain has TRBV9 and TRBJ2-4; TRBD2 is a possible D gene (6 bases). Germline CDR1 reads SGDLS; CDR2 reads YYNGEE. This CDR3 spans 16 amino acids. The V and J ends lost 3 bases and 2 bases respectively, with 15 bases between them. CDR3 coding DNA: TGTGCCAGCAGCGCTTTAGGGGAGGCGTCCAAAAACATTCAGTACTTC. It translates to CASSALGEASKNIQYF.

V and J are TRBV4-2 and TRBJ2-1, with TRBD2 as a possible D gene (6 bases). Germline V gene lookup returns CDR1 LGHNA and CDR2 YNFKEQ. This CDR3 has 17 residues. The V and J ends lost 4 bases and 6 bases respectively, with 22 bases between them. The CDR3 is CASSLSDRGIRGNEQFF. The CDR3 DNA reads TGTGCCAGCAGCCTAAGTGATCGCGGGATAAGAGGCAATGAGCAGTTCTTC.

This clone is a singleton in its sample. The CDR3, as DNA: TGTGCCAGTAAAAGGGGTGCTGGAAACACCATATATTTT. Protein product: CASKRGAGNTIYF. This chain connects TRBV6-5 to TRBJ1-3; weak D call: TRBD1 (5 bases). V dropped 9 bases and J dropped 2 bases, with 11 bases sitting between them. This CDR3 comprises 13 residues. Germline values: CDR1 MNHEY, CDR2 SVGAGI.

J is TRBJ2-5 and V is TRBV5-1; 8 nucleotides align to TRBD1. The CDR3 is made up of 13 amino acids. The V and J ends lost 4 bases and 4 bases, in that order; junction bases with no gene match: 3. Germline-derived CDR1 and CDR2 are SGHRS and YFSETQ. CDR3 protein: CASSPTGAETQYF. The CDR3 DNA follows: TGCGCCAGCAGCCCGACAGGGGCAGAGACCCAGTACTTC.

The chain carries TRBV6-4 and TRBJ2-3, with a possible D match to TRBD2 (6 bases). This CDR3 is built from 15 residues. The germline V gene encodes CDR1 MRHNA and CDR2 SNTAGT. Between the trimmed V and J ends, which lost 3 bases and 3 bases, there was a span of 13 bases. This CDR3 is CASSETGLETDTQYF. CDR3 DNA: TGTGCCAGCAGTGAAACGGGACTCGAGACAGATACGCAGTATTTT.

The CDR3 spells CASSRTGLATDTQYF. CDR3 bases: TGTGCCAGCAGCCGAACGGGACTAGCAACAGATACGCAGTATTTT. This chain links TRBV11-2 with TRBJ2-3; TRBD2 matches 9 bases. V dropped 5 bases and J dropped 3; count of bases not matched to a gene: 6. Germline-derived CDR1 and CDR2 are SGHAT and FQNNGV. This CDR3 has 15 amino acids.

The rearrangement links TRBV5-1 to TRBJ2-2; TRBD1 agrees at 8 bases. This CDR3 spans 14 amino acids. With 4 bases clipped from V and 3 bases from J, the junction kept 2 bases outside the gene matches. From germline, CDR1 is SGHRS and CDR2 YFSETQ. The CDR3 DNA sequence: TGCGCCAGCAGCCAGGGGGCCCACACCGGGGAGCTGTTTTTT. It translates to CASSQGAHTGELFF.

The rearrangement joins TRBV15 to TRBJ1-5; D is perhaps TRBD1 (6 bases). CDR1 LNHNV and CDR2 YYDKDF come from the germline V gene (reference sequence). The CDR3 runs 15 residues. V was clipped by 0 bases and J by 6 bases, with 12 bases between them. The CDR3 nucleotides read TGTGCCACCAGCAGAGAACAGGGTACCGGTCAGCCCCAGCATTTT. Translation gives CATSREQGTGQPQHF.

The chain has TRBV6-1 and TRBJ2-1, with unresolved D. The CDR3 has 11 amino acids. V was pared by 5 bases and J by 2 bases, with 1 base between. Germline V gives CDR1 MNHNS, CDR2 SASEGT. In DNA form, the CDR3 reads TGTGCCAGCAGTCCCTACAATGAGCAGTTCTTC. Translation: CASSPYNEQFF.

The chain carries TRBV15 and TRBJ2-2, with TRBD1 matching over 7 bases. With 3 bases clipped from V and 7 bases from J, the junction kept 5 bases outside the gene matches. Germline V gene lookup returns CDR1 LNHNV and CDR2 YYDKDF (reference sequence). This CDR3 spans 14 amino acids. DNA for the CDR3: TGTGCCACCAGCAGTAGGGGGCAGGGCGGGGAGCTGTTTTTT. Translation gives CATSSRGQGGELFF.